This record looks at one T cell receptor (beta chain) sequence and its context. The antigen remains undetermined. These data belong to a study of multiple sclerosis patients with progressive multifocal leukoencephalopathy. The study, taken as a whole, reports: In most PML patients, TRB repertoires appeared less diverse by entropy.

Germline lookup yields CDR1 SGHKS and CDR2 YYEKEE (reference sequence). The CDR3 is 15 amino acids. Trimming shortened V by 2 bases and J by 0 bases, and 12 bases separated the two germline ends. Every PCR reaction included synthetic inline CDR3 controls for all V-J pairings. Method: immunoSEQ multiplex PCR; TCRdb's copy keeps in-frame clones and lacks some. The sample has about 30,000 clones; approximately 92% are singletons. The time point: before natalizumab initiation. T0 blood was collected before the first natalizumab infusion. The sample consisted of PBMCs. The clonotype originates from a young man with multiple sclerosis. This chain connects TRBV5-5 to TRBJ2-7; unclear D gene. The CDR3 reads CASSFQRPSSYEQYF. The CDR3 DNA reads as TGTGCCAGCAGCTTCCAGAGGCCCAGCTCCTACGAGCAGTACTTC.